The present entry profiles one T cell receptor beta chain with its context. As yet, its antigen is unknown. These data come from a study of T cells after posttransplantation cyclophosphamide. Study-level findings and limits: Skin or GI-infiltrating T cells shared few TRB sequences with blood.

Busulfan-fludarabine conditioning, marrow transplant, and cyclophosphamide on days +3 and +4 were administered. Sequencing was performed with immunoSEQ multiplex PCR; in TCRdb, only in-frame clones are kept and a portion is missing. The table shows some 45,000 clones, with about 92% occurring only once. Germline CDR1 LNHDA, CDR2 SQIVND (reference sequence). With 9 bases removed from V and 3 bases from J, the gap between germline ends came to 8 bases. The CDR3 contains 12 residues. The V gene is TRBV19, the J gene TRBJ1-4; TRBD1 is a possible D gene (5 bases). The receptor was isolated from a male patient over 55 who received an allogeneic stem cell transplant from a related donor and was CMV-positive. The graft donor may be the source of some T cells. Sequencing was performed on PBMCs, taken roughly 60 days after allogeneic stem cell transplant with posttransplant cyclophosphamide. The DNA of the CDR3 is TGTGCCAGCCAGGGTTCTAATGAAAAACTGTTTTTT. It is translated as CASQGSNEKLFF.